This T cell receptor (beta chain) was obtained from a study of T-cell memory formation after mild COVID-19. General study results and limits: Contracting CD4+ clones sat mainly in CM and EM; CD8+ in EMRA.

This clonotype was observed a few times. The antigen is unknown. CDR3 length: 14 amino acids. The germline V gene encodes CDR1 SGHNT and CDR2 YENEEA. The V and J ends lost 3 bases and 2 bases respectively, with 10 bases between them. UMIs and sample barcodes were carried by the TCR alpha and TCR beta cDNA libraries that 5'RACE produced using constant-segment primers. TCRdb reprocessed the 5' RACE reads via MiXCR and lists one record per CDR3 protein. The data show around 510,000 distinct CDR3 sequences, about a fifth seen once. This TCR derives from an adult woman who had mild COVID-19 (a few samples of this study predate the infection). Cell type and time point are not known. Sequencing input: PBMCs or a T cell subset sorted from them (not recorded which). The chain has TRBV11-3 and TRBJ2-5; D perhaps matches TRBD2 (6 bases). CDR3 nucleotides: TGTGCCAGCAGCTTCCGGGACTGGCAAGAGACCCAGTACTTC. Its translation: CASSFRDWQETQYF.